This T cell receptor (beta chain) was recovered during a study of blood T cell repertoires in COVID-19. As originally analysed: Using reference gene primer amplification, nucleated cell counts were estimated. The protocol was immunoSEQ multiplex PCR, while the TCRdb copy is restricted to in-frame clones and leaves out a portion. That table is the source of V, J and clone size, and D and trimming were worked out from the DNA. The table lists about 34,000 clones, about 72% of them singletons. Trimming at V came to 3 bases and at J to 3 bases, leaving 6 bases not matched to a gene. The CDR3 loop spans 15 amino acids. Germline V gene sequence: CDR1 SGDLS, CDR2 YYNGEE.

V is TRBV9 and J is TRBJ2-1; 7 nucleotides align to TRBD1. This clonotype was obtained from a woman aged 55-69 years with acute or convalescent COVID-19. Sequenced sample: peripheral blood. CDR3 residues: CASSATGTGYNEQFF. CDR3 nucleotides: TGTGCCAGCAGCGCGACAGGGACCGGCTACAATGAGCAGTTCTTC. Looking up the rest from reference TRBV9 and TRBJ2-1 gives the full variable domain: DSGVTQTPKHLITATGQRVTLRCSPRSGDLSVYWYQQSLDQGLQFLIQYYNGEERAKGNILERFSAQQFPDLHSELNLSSLELGDSALYFCASSATGTGYNEQFFGPGTRLTVL.